Given below is one TCR beta chain in context. The data belong to a study of blood T cell repertoires in COVID-19. Trimming took 6 bases from V and 5 from J; bases not matched to a gene: 9. The CDR3 is 14 amino acids. Germline CDR1 reads SGHDT; CDR2 reads YYEEEE. Clones were read by immunoSEQ multiplex PCR, and TCRdb kept only the in-frame ones, dropping some. The sample has more than 250,000 clones, roughly 91% seen once; the top ten hold 1%. What was sequenced was peripheral blood. The clonotype was recovered from a man aged 50-59 years with active or convalescent COVID-19. The chain uses TRBV5-6 and TRBJ2-3; 7 bases line up with TRBD1. CDR3 region: CASTRGQVGDTQYF. CDR3 in DNA: TGTGCCAGCACCCGCGGACAGGTGGGAGATACGCAGTATTTT. Variable domain in full (rest from reference TRBV5-6 and TRBJ2-3): DAGVTQSPTHLIKTRGQQVTLRCSPKSGHDTVSWYQQALGQGPQFIFQYYEEEERQRGNFPDRFSGHQFPNYSSELNVNALLLGDSALYLCASTRGQVGDTQYFGPGTRLTVL.